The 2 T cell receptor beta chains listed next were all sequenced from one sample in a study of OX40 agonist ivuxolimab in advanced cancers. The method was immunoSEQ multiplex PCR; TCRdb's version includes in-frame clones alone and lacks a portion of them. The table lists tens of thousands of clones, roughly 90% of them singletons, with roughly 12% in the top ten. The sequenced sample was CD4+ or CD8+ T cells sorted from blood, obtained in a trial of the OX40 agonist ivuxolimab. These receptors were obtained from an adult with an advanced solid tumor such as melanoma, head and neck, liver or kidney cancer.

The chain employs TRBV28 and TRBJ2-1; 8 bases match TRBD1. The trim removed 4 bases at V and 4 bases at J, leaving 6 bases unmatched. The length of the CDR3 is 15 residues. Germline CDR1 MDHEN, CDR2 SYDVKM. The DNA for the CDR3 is TGTGCCAGCAGTTGGACAGGGAAGCGTTACAATGAGCAGTTCTTC. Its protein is CASSWTGKRYNEQFF.

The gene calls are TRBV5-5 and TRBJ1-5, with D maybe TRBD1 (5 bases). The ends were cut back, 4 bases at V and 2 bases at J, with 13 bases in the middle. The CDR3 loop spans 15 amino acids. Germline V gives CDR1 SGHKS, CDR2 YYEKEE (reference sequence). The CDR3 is CASSPTRDGNQPQHF. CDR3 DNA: TGTGCCAGCAGCCCCACCAGGGACGGCAATCAGCCCCAGCATTTT.